The sequence of this T cell receptor beta chain was determined in a study of T-cell memory formation after mild COVID-19. Germline lookup yields CDR1 LGHDT and CDR2 YNNKEL (reference sequence). The length of the CDR3 is 17 residues. The J segment lost 5 bases and the V segment lost 3 bases, leaving 14 bases of the junction unmatched. One entry per CDR3 protein results from TCRdb running MiXCR on the 5' RACE reads. The data show about 400,000 distinct CDR3 sequences, roughly 26% seen once. The chain employs TRBV3-1 and TRBJ2-7, with 9 bases matching TRBD1. Sample: PBMCs or a T cell subset sorted from them (not recorded which). The source is an adult woman who had mild COVID-19 (a few samples of this study predate the infection). Cell type and time point are not known. CDR3 in DNA: TGTGCCAGCAGCCAGTCTTTACTTGGGACAGGGACCCACGAGCAGTACTTC. Amino acids: CASSQSLLGTGTHEQYF.